This T cell receptor beta chain was profiled in a study of neurological immune-mediated disorders. Points from the study as a whole: Subjects shared no identical expanded-clone CDR3 amino acid sequences, suggesting private TCR-beta repertoires in all groups. The greatest TCR clonal expansion occurred in HTLV-1-associated myelopathy and the least in multiple sclerosis, which fell below healthy controls.

V dropped 5 bases and J dropped 7; count of bases not matched to a gene: 8. CDR1 and CDR2 (germline): SSHAT, FNYEAQ (reference sequence). The CDR3 runs 15 residues. Ten or more counts support this clonotype. Its antigen is not known. The cDNA was synthesized by 5'RACE incorporating 10-nucleotide random UMIs. TCRdb re-derived calls from the 5' RACE reads in MiXCR, one entry per CDR3 protein. The data contain tens of thousands of distinct CDR3 sequences, less than 11% of them seen just once; the ten biggest clones take up less than 25%. This clonotype was obtained from a woman between 55 and 75 years old with HTLV-1-associated myelopathy (HAM/TSP). The V gene is TRBV7-7, the J gene TRBJ2-2, with 9 nucleotides matching TRBD1. Sequencing was performed on PBMCs. CDR3 sequence (DNA): TGTGCCAGCAGCCAGGGACAGGGAAGGGTCGGGGAGCTGTTTTTT. Protein sequence: CASSQGQGRVGELFF.